This is a list of T cell receptor beta chains from one sample in a study of identical twins. MiXCR, applied by TCRdb to the 5' RACE reads, yields one record per CDR3 protein. The sample has 700,000 or so distinct CDR3 sequences; 8.6% are singletons. These data are also associated with another study on yellow fever vaccine responses in identical twins.

Sequenced sample: PBMCs. The receptors originated from a young woman in good health. CDR3s include the opening cysteine and the closing phenylalanine or tryptophan. D genes are given only for firm matches. Only part of the rows carry a size: once, few, many, or a class if the clone is expanded.

J: TRBJ2-5
size: -
V: TRBV10-3
D: -
CDR3: CAISGATAVRSQMEETQYF
DNA: TGTGCCATCAGTGGTGCCACCGCGGTAAGGTCGCAAATGGAAGAGACCCAGTACTTC

J: TRBJ2-7
size: few
V: TRBV10-3
D: TRBD2
CDR3: CAISESMAGGDINEQYF
DNA: TGTGCCATCAGTGAGTCGATGGCGGGGGGCGATATAAACGAGCAGTACTTC

J: TRBJ2-7
size: few
V: TRBV27
D: -
CDR3: CASSPDRYPYEQYF
DNA: TGTGCCAGCAGCCCTGACAGGTATCCCTACGAGCAGTACTTC

J: TRBJ2-1
size: few
V: TRBV5-6
D: TRBD2
CDR3: CASISAGERIYNEQFF
DNA: TGTGCCAGCATATCGGCGGGAGAGCGCATATACAATGAGCAGTTCTTC

J: TRBJ2-5
size: -
V: TRBV14
D: -
CDR3: CASRSSVQETQYF
DNA: TGTGCCAGCAGGTCTAGCGTCCAAGAGACCCAGTACTTC

J: TRBJ2-7
size: few
V: TRBV5-6
D: -
CDR3: CASSSAGSGMGYEQYF
DNA: TGTGCCAGCAGCAGTGCCGGCTCGGGTATGGGGTACGAGCAGTACTTC

J: TRBJ2-1
size: -
V: TRBV25-1
D: -
CDR3: CASSDRVGEQFF
DNA: TGTGCCAGCAGTGACAGGGTAGGGGAGCAGTTCTTC

J: TRBJ2-5
size: -
V: TRBV5-6
D: -
CDR3: CASSLWLGETQYF
DNA: TGTGCCAGCAGCTTGTGGCTCGGGGAGACCCAGTACTTC

J: TRBJ2-3
size: many
V: TRBV6-4
D: -
CDR3: CASSDIATDTQYF
DNA: TGTGCCAGCAGTGACATAGCCACAGATACGCAGTATTTT

J: TRBJ2-7
size: -
V: TRBV15
D: -
CDR3: CATSKRQSYEQYF
DNA: TGTGCCACCAGCAAAAGACAGTCCTACGAGCAGTACTTC

J: TRBJ2-7
size: few
V: TRBV6-5
D: -
CDR3: CASSYSPVGDPYEQYF
DNA: TGTGCCAGCAGTTACTCTCCTGTGGGGGACCCCTACGAGCAGTACTTC

J: TRBJ2-5
size: many
V: TRBV5-1
D: TRBD1
CDR3: CASSLQGTETQYF
DNA: TGCGCCAGCAGCTTACAGGGGACGGAGACCCAGTACTTC

J: TRBJ1-2
size: many
V: TRBV9
D: TRBD1
CDR3: CASSVAPTGGNYGYTF
DNA: TGTGCCAGCAGCGTAGCCCCGACAGGGGGAAACTATGGCTACACCTTC

J: TRBJ2-5
size: many
V: TRBV5-1
D: TRBD2
CDR3: CASGIQETQYF
DNA: TGCGCAAGCGGGATCCAAGAGACCCAGTACTTC

J: TRBJ1-5
size: -
V: TRBV7-9
D: -
CDR3: CASTGRDDNQPQHF
DNA: TGTGCCAGTACCGGCAGGGATGACAATCAGCCCCAGCATTTT

J: TRBJ2-5
size: -
V: TRBV21-1
D: -
CDR3: CASSNTSDQETQYF
DNA: TGTGCCAGCAGCAATACTAGCGACCAAGAGACCCAGTACTTC

J: TRBJ1-5
size: -
V: TRBV12-3/TRBV12-4
D: TRBD1
CDR3: CASSSGQNSNQPQHF
DNA: TGTGCCAGCAGCTCGGGACAGAATAGCAATCAGCCCCAGCATTTT

J: TRBJ2-7
size: -
V: TRBV6-5
D: TRBD2
CDR3: CASSYSPGGGDEQYF
DNA: TGTGCCAGCAGTTACAGCCCCGGGGGGGGTGACGAGCAGTACTTC

J: TRBJ2-3
size: few
V: TRBV5-1
D: TRBD2
CDR3: CASSLSGSGGAADTQYF
DNA: TGCGCCAGCAGCTTGTCGGGTAGCGGGGGGGCCGCAGATACGCAGTATTTT

J: TRBJ2-2
size: -
V: TRBV27
D: -
CDR3: CASTTSGGELFF
DNA: TGTGCCAGCACGACAAGCGGCGGGGAGCTGTTTTTT

J: TRBJ2-1
size: many
V: TRBV5-1
D: TRBD1
CDR3: CASAGTAYYNEQFF
DNA: TGCGCCAGCGCCGGGACAGCTTATTACAATGAGCAGTTCTTC

J: TRBJ2-1
size: -
V: TRBV20-1
D: TRBD2
CDR3: CSAGGLAWISYNEQFF
DNA: TGCAGTGCTGGGGGACTAGCTTGGATTTCCTACAATGAGCAGTTCTTC

J: TRBJ1-1
size: few
V: TRBV29-1
D: TRBD1
CDR3: CSVIDRASSTEAFF
DNA: TGCAGCGTGATAGACAGGGCCAGTAGCACTGAAGCTTTCTTT

J: TRBJ1-1
size: many
V: TRBV9
D: -
CDR3: CASSVATVNTEAFF
DNA: TGTGCCAGCAGCGTAGCTACGGTGAACACTGAAGCTTTCTTT

J: TRBJ2-7
size: -
V: TRBV10-3
D: -
CDR3: CAISSTPYEQYF
DNA: TGTGCCATCAGTTCTACCCCCTACGAGCAGTACTTC

J: TRBJ1-6
size: -
V: TRBV7-2
D: TRBD1
CDR3: CASSLEGLGTGSKFHF
DNA: TGTGCCAGCAGCTTAGAGGGTCTTGGGACAGGCTCTAAGTTCCACTTT

J: TRBJ2-5
size: -
V: TRBV6-2/TRBV6-3
D: -
CDR3: CASSLSMGGTQETQYF
DNA: TGTGCCAGCAGCCTATCTATGGGCGGGACACAAGAGACCCAGTACTTC